Listed below are T cell receptor beta chains from one sample, sequenced in a study of technical replicates of blood from several donors. Only in-frame clones appear in the TCRdb table, and some are missing; sequencing was by immunoSEQ multiplex PCR. The sample has roughly 80,000 clones; over 75% are singletons. The sequencing sample was made of T cells isolated from PBMCs. These receptor sequences come from a human donor in good health. Each CDR3 is given with its conserved first and last residue. The order of the fields is D gene, clone size, V gene, J gene, CDR3 protein, CDR3 DNA. A D gene is named only where the DNA matches it firmly. Clone size is not always given. Where it is, it says once, few, many or a class for expanded clones.

d_call: NA
clone_size: NA
v_call: TRBV6-4
j_call: TRBJ1-1
cdr3_aa: CASSDTGPTEAFF
cdr3_nt: TGTGCCAGCAGTGACACTGGTCCCACTGAAGCTTTCTTT

d_call: NA
clone_size: NA
v_call: TRBV2
j_call: TRBJ2-7
cdr3_aa: CASRTSNYEQYF
cdr3_nt: TGTGCCAGCAGGACTAGTAACTACGAGCAGTACTTC

d_call: TRBD1
clone_size: NA
v_call: TRBV7-3
j_call: TRBJ1-5
cdr3_aa: CASSLKTGIIVRSNQPQHF
cdr3_nt: TGTGCCAGCAGCTTAAAGACAGGGATCATAGTGAGGAGCAATCAGCCCCAGCATTTT

d_call: NA
clone_size: few
v_call: TRBV6-5
j_call: TRBJ2-6
cdr3_aa: CASSYEGGSGANVLTF
cdr3_nt: TGTGCCAGCAGTTACGAAGGCGGCTCTGGGGCCAACGTCCTGACTTTC

d_call: TRBD1
clone_size: NA
v_call: TRBV15
j_call: TRBJ2-2
cdr3_aa: CATSTLGQVDGELFF
cdr3_nt: TGTGCCACCAGCACCTTGGGACAGGTAGACGGGGAGCTGTTTTTT

d_call: TRBD2
clone_size: NA
v_call: TRBV11-3
j_call: TRBJ2-3
cdr3_aa: CASSLRAGGGADTQYF
cdr3_nt: TGTGCCAGCAGCTTACGGGCGGGAGGGGGCGCAGATACGCAGTATTTT

d_call: TRBD2
clone_size: NA
v_call: TRBV5-5
j_call: TRBJ2-2
cdr3_aa: CASSRGTSGRVGELFF
cdr3_nt: TGTGCCAGCAGCCGTGGGACTAGCGGGAGAGTCGGGGAGCTGTTTTTT

d_call: TRBD2
clone_size: NA
v_call: TRBV2
j_call: TRBJ2-1
cdr3_aa: CASSEARLAGYNEQFF
cdr3_nt: TGTGCCAGCAGTGAAGCGCGACTAGCGGGATACAATGAGCAGTTCTTC

d_call: TRBD1
clone_size: NA
v_call: TRBV6-5
j_call: TRBJ2-1
cdr3_aa: CASSQQGILNEQFF
cdr3_nt: TGTGCCAGCAGTCAACAGGGGATCCTAAATGAGCAGTTCTTC

d_call: TRBD1
clone_size: NA
v_call: TRBV9
j_call: TRBJ1-1
cdr3_aa: CASSVGQQGANTEAFF
cdr3_nt: TGTGCCAGCAGCGTAGGACAACAGGGGGCTAATACTGAAGCTTTCTTT

d_call: TRBD2
clone_size: NA
v_call: TRBV11-2
j_call: TRBJ2-7
cdr3_aa: CASSFQREIYEQYF
cdr3_nt: TGTGCCAGCAGCTTCCAGCGGGAGATATACGAGCAGTACTTC